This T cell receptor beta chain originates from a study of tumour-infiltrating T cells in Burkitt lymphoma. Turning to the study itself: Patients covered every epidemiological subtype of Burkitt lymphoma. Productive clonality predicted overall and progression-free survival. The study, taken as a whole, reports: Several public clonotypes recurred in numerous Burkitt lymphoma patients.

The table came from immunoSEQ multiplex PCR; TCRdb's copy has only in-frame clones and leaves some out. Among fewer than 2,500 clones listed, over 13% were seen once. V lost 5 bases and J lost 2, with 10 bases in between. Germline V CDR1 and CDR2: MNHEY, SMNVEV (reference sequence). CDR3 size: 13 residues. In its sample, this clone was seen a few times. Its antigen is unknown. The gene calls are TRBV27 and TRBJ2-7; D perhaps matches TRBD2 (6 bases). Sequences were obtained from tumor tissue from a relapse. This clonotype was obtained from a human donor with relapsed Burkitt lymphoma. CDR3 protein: CASSPGGPYEQYF. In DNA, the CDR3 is TGTGCCAGCAGTCCCGGGGGACCCTACGAGCAGTACTTC.